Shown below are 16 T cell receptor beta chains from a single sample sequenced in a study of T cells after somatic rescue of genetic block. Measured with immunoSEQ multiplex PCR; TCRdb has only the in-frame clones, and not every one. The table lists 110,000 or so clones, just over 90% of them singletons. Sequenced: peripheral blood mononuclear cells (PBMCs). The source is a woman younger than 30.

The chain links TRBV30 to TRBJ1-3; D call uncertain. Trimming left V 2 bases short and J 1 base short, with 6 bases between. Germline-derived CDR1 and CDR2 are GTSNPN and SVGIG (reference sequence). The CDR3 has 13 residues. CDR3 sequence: CAWSMWSGNTIYF. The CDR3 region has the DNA TGTGCCTGGAGTATGTGGTCTGGAAACACCATATATTTT.

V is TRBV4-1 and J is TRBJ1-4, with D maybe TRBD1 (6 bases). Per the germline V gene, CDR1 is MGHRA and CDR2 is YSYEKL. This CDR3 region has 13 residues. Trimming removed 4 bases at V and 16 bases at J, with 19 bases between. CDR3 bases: TGCGCCAGCAGCCTAAGTTTGGACAGTTTTTCGTTTTTT. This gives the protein CASSLSLDSFSFF.

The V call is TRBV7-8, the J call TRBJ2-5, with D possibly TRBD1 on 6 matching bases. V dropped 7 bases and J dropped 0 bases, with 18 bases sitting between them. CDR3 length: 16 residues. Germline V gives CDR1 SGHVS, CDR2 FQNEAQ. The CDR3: CASTISRGMYQETQYF. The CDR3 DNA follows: TGTGCCAGCACCATTTCAAGGGGGATGTACCAAGAGACCCAGTACTTC. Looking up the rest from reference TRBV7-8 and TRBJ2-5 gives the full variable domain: GAGVSQSPRYKVAKRGQDVALRCDPISGHVSLFWYQQALGQGPEFLTYFQNEAQLDKSGLPSDRFFAERPEGSVSTLKIQRTQQEDSAVYLCASTISRGMYQETQYFGPGTRLLVL.

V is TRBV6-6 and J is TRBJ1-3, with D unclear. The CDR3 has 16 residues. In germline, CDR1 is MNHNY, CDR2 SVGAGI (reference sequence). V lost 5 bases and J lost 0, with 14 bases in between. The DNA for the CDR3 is TGTGCCAGCAGTCCCCAAGTAGCCCGCTCTGGAAACACCATATATTTT. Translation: CASSPQVARSGNTIYF.

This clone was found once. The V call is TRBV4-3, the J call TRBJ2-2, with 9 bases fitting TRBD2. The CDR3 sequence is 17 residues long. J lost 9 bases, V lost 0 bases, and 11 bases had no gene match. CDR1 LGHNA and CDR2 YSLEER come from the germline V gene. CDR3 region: CASSQEVVSGGSWELFF. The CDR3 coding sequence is TGCGCCAGCAGCCAAGAAGTAGTTAGCGGGGGATCCTGGGAGCTGTTTTTT.

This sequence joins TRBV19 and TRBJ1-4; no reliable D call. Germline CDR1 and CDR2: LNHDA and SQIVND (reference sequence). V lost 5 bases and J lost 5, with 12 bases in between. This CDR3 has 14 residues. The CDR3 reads CASSVTGKNEKLFF. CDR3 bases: TGTGCCAGTAGTGTCACCGGGAAAAATGAAAAACTGTTTTTT. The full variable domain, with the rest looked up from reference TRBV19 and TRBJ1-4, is DGGITQSPKYLFRKEGQNVTLSCEQNLNHDAMYWYRQDPGQGLRLIYYSQIVNDFQKGDIAEGYSVSREKKESFPLTVTSAQKNPTAFYLCASSVTGKNEKLFFGSGTQLSVL.

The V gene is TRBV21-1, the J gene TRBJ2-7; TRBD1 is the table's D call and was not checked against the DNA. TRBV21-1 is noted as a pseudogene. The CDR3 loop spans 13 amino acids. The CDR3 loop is CASSGQGLYEQYF. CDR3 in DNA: TGTGCCAGCAGCGGACAGGGTCTCTACGAGCAGTACTTC.

In nucleotides, the CDR3 is TGTGCCAGTAGTTGGAGGTCAGGGGGTAACTATGGCTACACCTTC. Translating gives CASSWRSGGNYGYTF. V and J are TRBV19 and TRBJ1-2, with 7 bases lining up with TRBD1. This CDR3 has 15 residues. Per the germline V gene, CDR1 is LNHDA and CDR2 is SQIVND (reference sequence). V lost 5 bases, J lost 1 base, and 7 bases stayed unmatched.

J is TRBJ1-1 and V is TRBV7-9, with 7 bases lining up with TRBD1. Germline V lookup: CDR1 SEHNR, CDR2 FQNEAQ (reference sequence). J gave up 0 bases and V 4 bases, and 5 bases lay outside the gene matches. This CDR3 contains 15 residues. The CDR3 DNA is TGTGCCAGCAGCTCAGGGGGAAGACTGAACACTGAAGCTTTCTTT. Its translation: CASSSGGRLNTEAFF.

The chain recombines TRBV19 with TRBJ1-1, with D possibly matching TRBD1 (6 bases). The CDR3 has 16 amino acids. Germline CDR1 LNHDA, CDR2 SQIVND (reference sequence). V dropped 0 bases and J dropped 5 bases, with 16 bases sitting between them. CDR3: CASSIDGGPAGTEAFF. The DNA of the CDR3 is TGTGCCAGTAGTATAGATGGGGGGCCCGCAGGGACTGAAGCTTTCTTT.

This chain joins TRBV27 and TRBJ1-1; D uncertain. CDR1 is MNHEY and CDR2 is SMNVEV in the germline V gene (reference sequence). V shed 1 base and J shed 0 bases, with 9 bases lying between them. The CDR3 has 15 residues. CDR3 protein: CASSLYPEMNTEAFF. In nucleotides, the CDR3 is TGTGCCAGCAGTTTATACCCAGAGATGAACACTGAAGCTTTCTTT.

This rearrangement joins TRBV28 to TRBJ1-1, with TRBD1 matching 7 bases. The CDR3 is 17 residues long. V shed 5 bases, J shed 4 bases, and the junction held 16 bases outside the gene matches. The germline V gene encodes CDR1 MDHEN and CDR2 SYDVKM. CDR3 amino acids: CASSPLPSSTGITEAFF. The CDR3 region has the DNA TGTGCCAGCAGTCCCCTCCCTTCCTCGACAGGGATCACTGAAGCTTTCTTT.

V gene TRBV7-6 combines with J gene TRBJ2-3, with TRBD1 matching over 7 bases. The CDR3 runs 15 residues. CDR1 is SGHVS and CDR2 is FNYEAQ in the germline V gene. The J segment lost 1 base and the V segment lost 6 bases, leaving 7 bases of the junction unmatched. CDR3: CASRARDSRTDTQYF. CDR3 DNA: TGTGCCAGCAGGGCTCGGGACAGTCGCACAGATACGCAGTATTTT.

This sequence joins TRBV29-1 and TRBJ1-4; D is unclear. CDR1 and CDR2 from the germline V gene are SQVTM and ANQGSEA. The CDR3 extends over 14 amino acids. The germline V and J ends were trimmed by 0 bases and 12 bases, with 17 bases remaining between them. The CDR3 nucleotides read TGCAGCGTTGAAGACGTCTCGCAAGGTGGGGAACTGTTTTTT. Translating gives CSVEDVSQGGELFF. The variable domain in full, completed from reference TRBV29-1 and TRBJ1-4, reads SAVISQKPSRDICQRGTSLTIQCQVDSQVTMMFWYRQQPGQSLTLIATANQGSEATYESGFVIDKFPISRPNLTFSTLTVSNMSPEDSSIYLCSVEDVSQGGELFFGSGTQLSVL.

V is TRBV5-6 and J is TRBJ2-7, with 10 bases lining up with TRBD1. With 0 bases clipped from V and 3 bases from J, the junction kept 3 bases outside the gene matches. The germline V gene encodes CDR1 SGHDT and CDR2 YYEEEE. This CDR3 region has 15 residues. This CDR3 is CASSLVGQGIYEQYF. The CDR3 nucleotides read TGTGCCAGCAGCTTGGTGGGACAGGGGATCTACGAGCAGTACTTC.

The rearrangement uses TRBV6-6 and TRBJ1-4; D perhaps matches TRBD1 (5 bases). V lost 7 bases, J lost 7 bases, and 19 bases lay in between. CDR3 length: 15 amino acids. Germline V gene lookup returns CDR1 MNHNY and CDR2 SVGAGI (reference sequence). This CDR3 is CASTDGTSSAEKLFF. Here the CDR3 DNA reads TGTGCCAGCACCGACGGGACGTCGAGTGCTGAAAAACTGTTTTTT.